This T cell receptor beta chain was recorded in a study of Ad26.COV2.S vaccination and SARS-CoV-2 variants. Study information: It was the COV1001 Ad26.COV2.S trial arm that included the donor. The vaccine Ad26.COV2.S was put into the muscle once, or twice with 56 days between.

Clones were read by immunoSEQ multiplex PCR, and TCRdb kept only the in-frame ones, dropping some. In the table there are hundreds of thousands of clones, approximately 89% of which are singletons. Indicated treatment: about 20 received Ad26.COV2.S at low or high dose, single or two shots; about 5 received placebo; per-sample allocation not given. Sampling took place 63 days after the first vaccine or placebo injection. An Ad26 vector expressing Wuhan-strain SARS-CoV-2 spike served as the vaccine. Turning to this clone: The antigen remains undetermined.

Study findings and constraints: A substantial breadth of spike-specific CD8+ and CD4+ T cell responses after vaccination has been reported.

V shed 5 bases and J shed 8 bases, with 12 bases lying between them. Germline V gene sequence: CDR1 MNHEY, CDR2 SVGAGI. This CDR3 is 13 amino acids long. The source is a person aged 18-65 years who received the Ad26.COV2.S COVID-19 vaccine or a placebo. This chain links TRBV6-5 with TRBJ1-4; D is uncertain. The starting material was peripheral blood, obtained in a trial of Ad26.COV2.S vaccine versus placebo. The CDR3 coding sequence is TGTGCCAGCAGTACCGTAGCAGCGGAAAAACTGTTTTTT. Amino acids: CASSTVAAEKLFF.